This TCR beta chain was sequenced during a study of OX40 agonist ivuxolimab in advanced cancers. The study's findings and limits: No antigen was identified for the clonally expanded peripheral T cells. Clonal expansion from baseline to week 6 occurred in both CD4+ and CD8+ T cells.

Between the trimmed V and J ends, which lost 0 bases and 1 base, there was a span of 11 bases. The V gene's germline CDR1 is SGDLS and CDR2 YYNGEE. The CDR3 runs to 15 residues. Worth noting for this clone: The target antigen is unknown.

The table came from immunoSEQ multiplex PCR; TCRdb's copy has only in-frame clones and leaves some out. The sample has about 48,000 clones, more than 75% seen once. This chain joins TRBV9 and TRBJ2-7, with D tentatively TRBD2 (6 bases). This TCR was recovered from an adult with an advanced solid tumor such as melanoma, head and neck, liver or kidney cancer. Sequenced material: CD4+ or CD8+ T cells sorted from blood, taken in a trial of the OX40 agonist ivuxolimab. The CDR3 region is CASSVAAGASYEQYF. CDR3 DNA sequence: TGTGCCAGCAGCGTAGCAGCGGGTGCGTCCTACGAGCAGTACTTC.